This T cell receptor (beta chain) derives from a study of regulatory T cells in long-lasting Graves disease. Sequencing libraries for TCR beta were prepared with iRepertoire HTBI primers and Arm-PCR of CDR3 regions. Per the study methods: Analysis of the samples identified about 62 TRBV and 14 TRBJ segments. Each CDR3 protein gets one entry after TCRdb re-called the multiplex PCR reads with MiXCR. TCRdb's processing, not the authors', yielded these V and J calls. The data show hundreds of thousands of distinct CDR3 sequences, with roughly a sixth seen just once and around 12% held by the top ten. Study-level findings and limits: Patients with persistent disease showed a bias toward TRBV28, TRBJ1-2 and TRBJ2-5.

Time point of the sample: newly diagnosed GD, antithyroid drugs for less than 3 months. The TCR library used RNA extracted from PBMCs. With EDTA tubes as the receptacles, around 10 milliliters of peripheral blood were drawn. From germline, CDR1 is KGHDR and CDR2 SFDVKD. V lost 3 bases and J lost 3, with 23 bases in between. This CDR3 region has 18 residues. With respect to this clonotype: The antigen is undetermined.

This sample also belongs to another study, concerning T cells in Graves' hyperthyroidism and ophthalmopathy. From that study: The primer set for the first-round RT-PCR of the TCR CDR3 was HTBI.

This specimen consisted of peripheral blood mononuclear cells (PBMCs), obtained at new diagnosis, from a patient treated with antithyroid drugs. This chain joins TRBV24-1 and TRBJ2-7; TRBD1 is a possible D gene (6 bases). The TCR comes from a young man with Graves disease. CDR3 bases: TGTGCCACCAGTGATCACCGGGACACTCAAAAGCCCTTCTACGAGCAGTACTTC. Translation gives CATSDHRDTQKPFYEQYF.